Presented here are 29 T cell receptor beta chains from one specimen sequenced in a study of cytomegalovirus exposure and HLA in healthy donors. The PCR used 60 Vbeta and 13 Jbeta primers. Using immunoSEQ multiplex PCR, the repertoire was profiled, and TCRdb retains in-frame clones only, with some absent. The sample contains around 180,000 clones, roughly 80% of which appear only once. The specimen sequenced was PBMCs. These TCRs come from a male donor in good health and CMV-seronegative.

Only a few counts were recorded for this clone. V gene TRBV4-3 combines with J gene TRBJ2-7; no clear D gene. CDR3 length equals 14 residues. CDR1 is LGHNA and CDR2 is YSLEER in the germline V gene. The V end was cut by 1 base, the J end by 3 bases, with 10 bases between. DNA of the CDR3: TGCGCCAGCAGCCAAGTTGTCCGCGGCTACGAGCAGTACTTC. Translation gives CASSQVVRGYEQYF.

The rearrangement links TRBV6-1 to TRBJ1-4; D is possibly TRBD1 (5 bases). The germline V gene has CDR1 MNHNS and CDR2 SASEGT. The V gene lost 5 bases and the J gene lost 3 bases, with 13 bases spanning the gap. The length of the CDR3 is 15 residues. CDR3 sequence reads: CASSTQGSANEKLFF. Here the CDR3 DNA reads TGTGCCAGCAGTACCCAGGGTTCGGCTAATGAAAAACTGTTTTTT.

CDR3 protein: CASSESGQEDIQYF. The DNA of the CDR3 is TGTGCCAGCAGTGAATCGGGACAGGAGGACATTCAGTACTTC. The gene calls are TRBV6-1 and TRBJ2-4, with 8 positions matching TRBD1. Germline CDR1 reads MNHNS; CDR2 reads SASEGT. This CDR3 contains 14 residues. The junction had 5 bases not matched to a gene; V was cut back by 2 bases and J by 8 bases.

In this sample, this clone turned up a few times. V gene TRBV29-1 combines with J gene TRBJ2-7; D unclear. V dropped 0 bases and J dropped 1 base, with 13 bases sitting between them. The germline gives CDR1 SQVTM, CDR2 ANQGSEA. The CDR3 extends over 15 amino acids. CDR3: CSVEELIGGSYEQYF. The CDR3 region has the DNA TGCAGCGTTGAAGAACTGATCGGCGGATCCTACGAGCAGTACTTC.

V is TRBV5-4 and J is TRBJ2-7, with TRBD2 matching 12 bases. V shed 0 bases, J shed 4 bases, and the junction held 2 bases outside the gene matches. The CDR3 totals 15 residues. CDR1 and CDR2 from the germline V gene are SGHNT and YYREEE (reference sequence). CDR3: CASSLGLAGVYEQYF. The DNA for the CDR3 is TGTGCCAGCAGCTTGGGACTAGCGGGAGTTTACGAGCAGTACTTC.

The chain links TRBV4-1 to TRBJ1-5; D unclear. CDR3 size: 13 residues. CDR1 is MGHRA, CDR2 YSYEKL, per germline. V was shortened by 1 base and J by 7 bases, with 8 bases between the two germline ends. CDR3 coding DNA: TGCGCCAGCAGCCAAGTTGAGTTCCAGCCCCAGCATTTT. Its protein product is CASSQVEFQPQHF.

The chain is built from TRBV7-3 and TRBJ2-3, with 8 bases lining up with TRBD1. Germline CDR1 and CDR2: SGHTA and FQGTGA. The trim removed 1 base at V and 0 bases at J, leaving 3 bases unmatched. The CDR3 totals 16 residues. The chain's CDR3 is CASSLRTGGSTDTQYF. The CDR3 nucleotides are TGTGCCAGCAGCTTAAGAACAGGGGGTAGCACAGATACGCAGTATTTT.

About this clone: The missing conserved phenylalanine or tryptophan at the end of this CDR3 makes a read error likely. The V and J genes are TRBV25-1 and TRBJ1-6, with 7 positions matching TRBD1. CDR1 is MGHDK and CDR2 is SYGVNS in the germline V gene. This CDR3 comprises 15 residues. V lost 5 bases to trimming and J lost 9 bases; unmatched junction nucleotides: 10. The CDR3 nucleotides are TGTGCCAGCAGTCAACCGGGACAGTTGGGTTCACCCCTCCACCTT. Residues: CASSQPGQLGSPLHL.

This sequence joins TRBV5-8 and TRBJ1-2, with TRBD1 identical over 8 bases. V lost 4 bases and J lost 4; bases outside the gene matches: 3. CDR3 length: 13 amino acids. CDR1 is SGHTS, CDR2 YDEGEE, per germline. The CDR3 is CASSPGGAYGYTF. CDR3 in DNA: TGTGCCAGCAGCCCAGGGGGCGCCTATGGCTACACCTTC.

This chain links TRBV4-2 with TRBJ2-1; 11 positions match TRBD2. From germline, CDR1 is LGHNA and CDR2 YNFKEQ. The V gene end was trimmed by 0 bases and the J gene end by 1 base; junction bases not matched to a gene: 5. The CDR3 runs 18 residues. The CDR3 sequence: CASSQEPSGRRSYNEQFF. The CDR3 DNA reads as TGTGCCAGCAGCCAAGAACCTAGCGGGAGGCGGTCCTACAATGAGCAGTTCTTC.

V is TRBV4-3 and J is TRBJ2-1; 9 bases fit TRBD1. The CDR3 loop spans 13 amino acids. V was pared by 1 base and J by 15 bases, with 7 bases of the junction left unmatched. CDR1 and CDR2 (germline): LGHNA, YSLEER. The DNA for the CDR3 is TGCGCCAGCAGCCAAGCTCGTGGGGACAGGGTGTTCTTC. It codes for CASSQARGDRVFF.

CDR3 nucleotide sequence: TGTGCCAGCAGTTACTTACGGGGGGACTCCTACGAGCAGTACTTC. This translates into CASSYLRGDSYEQYF. The chain carries TRBV6-6 and TRBJ2-7, with 7 bases aligning to TRBD2. Germline assignment: CDR1 MNHNY and CDR2 SVGAGI (reference sequence). CDR3 length: 15 amino acids. J gave up 0 bases and V 1 base, and 3 bases lay outside the gene matches.

In DNA form, the CDR3 reads TGTGCCAGCAGGCCCCGACAGGGTACCTACGAGCAGTACTTC. It codes for CASRPRQGTYEQYF. The rearrangement uses TRBV6-5 and TRBJ2-7, with 7 bases fitting TRBD1. V was clipped by 6 bases and J by 2 bases; unmatched bases: 7. The CDR3 has 14 amino acids. Germline V gives CDR1 MNHEY, CDR2 SVGAGI.

V and J are TRBV5-5 and TRBJ1-5; D gene unclear. This CDR3 is built from 14 residues. Deletions cut 1 base from V and 5 bases from J, with 10 bases between. Germline V gives CDR1 SGHKS, CDR2 YYEKEE (reference sequence). The CDR3 sequence is CASSLFVSDQPQHF. As DNA, the CDR3 is TGTGCCAGCAGCTTGTTTGTGTCGGATCAGCCCCAGCATTTT.

The chain couples TRBV11-3 to TRBJ2-7, with 7 bases lining up with TRBD1. J lost 6 bases, V lost 1 base, and 3 bases had no gene match. Germline V gene lookup returns CDR1 SGHNT and CDR2 YENEEA. This CDR3 comprises 13 residues. This chain's CDR3 is CASSLVQGREQYF. The CDR3 DNA follows: TGTGCCAGCAGCTTAGTACAGGGGCGCGAGCAGTACTTC.

J is TRBJ2-3 and V is TRBV30; 9 nucleotides align to TRBD1. This CDR3 comprises 16 residues. Trimming at V came to 0 bases and at J to 5 bases, leaving 9 bases not matched to a gene. Germline lookup yields CDR1 GTSNPN and CDR2 SVGIG (reference sequence). This chain's CDR3 is CAWSVPNTGGGDTQYF. The DNA of the CDR3 is TGTGCCTGGAGTGTACCTAATACAGGGGGCGGAGATACGCAGTATTTT.

About this clone: Compared with germline, one end of the junction differs, possibly owing to a read error. The chain uses TRBV30 and TRBJ1-6, with D uncertain. Germline assignment: CDR1 GTSNPN and CDR2 SVGIG (reference sequence). This CDR3 is built from 15 residues. In DNA, the CDR3 is TGTGCCTGGACCCCCGCGGCCTCCGTAGGTTCACCCCTCCGCTTT. Its protein is CAWTPAASVGSPLRF. The whole variable domain, filled in from reference TRBV30 and TRBJ1-6, reads SQTIHQWPATLVQPVGSPLSLECTVEGTSNPNLYWYRQAAGRGLQLLFYSVGIGQISSEVPQNLSASRPQDRQFILSSKKLLLSDSGFYLCAWTPAASVGSPLRFGNGTRLTVT.

The rearrangement links TRBV7-8 to TRBJ2-6, with TRBD1 identical over 8 bases. Germline-derived CDR1 and CDR2 are SGHVS and FQNEAQ. V lost 5 bases, J lost 4 bases, and 16 bases stayed unmatched. The CDR3 is 19 amino acids. The CDR3 sequence is CASSQRTGRGSRGANVLTF. The DNA of the CDR3 is TGTGCCAGCAGCCAGAGGACAGGGAGAGGCTCGCGGGGGGCCAACGTCCTGACTTTC.

A note on this clone: The junction and the germline gene differ at one end; a read error may be behind it. The chain recombines TRBV29-1 with TRBJ2-3, with D possibly being TRBD1 (7 bases). The germline V gene encodes CDR1 SQVTM and CDR2 ANQGSEA. This CDR3 comprises 14 residues. The CDR3 here is CSVSTQGGTYTQYF. The CDR3 DNA reads as TGCAGCGTTTCAACCCAGGGGGGCACATATACGCAGTATTTT.

V usage is TRBV28 and J usage is TRBJ1-5; 7 bases fit TRBD1. With V trimmed by 5 bases and J by 6 bases, 10 bases remained unmatched. CDR3 length: 15 amino acids. Germline V gene sequence: CDR1 MDHEN, CDR2 SYDVKM. The CDR3 nucleotides read TGTGCCAGCAGTCCCTCGGACAGGTCGGGTCAGCCCCAGCATTTT. The encoded protein is CASSPSDRSGQPQHF.

The sample holds one count of this clone. This sequence joins TRBV19 and TRBJ2-7; TRBD2 matches 7 bases. The CDR3 runs to 12 residues. Germline trimming cut 10 bases from V and 3 bases from J; bases unmatched to any gene: 6. Germline assignment: CDR1 LNHDA and CDR2 SQIVND (reference sequence). The CDR3 DNA is TGTGCCACCATAAGCGGGAACTACGAGCAGTACTTC. It specifies CATISGNYEQYF.

This clone was found once. The rearrangement links TRBV4-1 to TRBJ2-1, with 13 bases fitting TRBD2. From germline, CDR1 is MGHRA and CDR2 YSYEKL. The trim removed 8 bases at V and 8 bases at J, leaving 9 bases unmatched. CDR3 length: 15 amino acids. The CDR3, as DNA: TGCGCCAGCCGAGGTCTTGGACTAGCGGGAGATGAGCAGTTCTTC. Encoded protein: CASRGLGLAGDEQFF.

The V gene is TRBV7-9, the J gene TRBJ2-3; 13 nucleotides match TRBD2. The junction had 11 bases not matched to a gene; V was cut back by 5 bases and J by 6 bases. The germline CDR1 and CDR2 sequences are SEHNR and FQNEAQ (reference sequence). The CDR3 loop spans 17 amino acids. The CDR3 spells CASSLPGTSGTYDTQYF. The CDR3 nucleotides read TGTGCCAGCAGCCTACCCGGGACTAGCGGGACCTACGATACGCAGTATTTT.

The genes are TRBV2 and TRBJ2-2; TRBD1 might be the D (5 bases). There are 15 residues in the CDR3. Germline values: CDR1 SNHLY, CDR2 FYNNEI. Trimming shortened V by 6 bases and J by 1 base, and 12 bases separated the two germline ends. The CDR3 protein is CASSTETVNTGELFF. As DNA, the CDR3 is TGTGCCAGCAGCACTGAGACAGTGAACACCGGGGAGCTGTTTTTT.

V usage is TRBV7-9 and J usage is TRBJ1-2; no definite D call. Germline CDR1 reads SEHNR; CDR2 reads FQNEAQ (reference sequence). V shed 1 base and J shed 1 base, with 10 bases lying between them. The CDR3 runs to 15 residues. CDR3 protein: CASSLESSGNYGYTF. The CDR3 DNA is TGTGCCAGCAGCTTAGAGTCCAGCGGTAACTATGGCTACACCTTC.

The CDR3 nucleotides are TGTGCCACCAGCAGAGATCTCTCTTCCGGGACAGGGGGCGCAAAGGGCTACACCTTC. Translation: CATSRDLSSGTGGAKGYTF. The J gene is TRBJ1-2, the V gene TRBV15; 12 bases agree with TRBD1. J lost 8 bases, V lost 0 bases, and 16 bases had no gene match. Germline loops: CDR1 LNHNV, CDR2 YYDKDF (reference sequence). This CDR3 contains 19 residues.

This clone was detected a few times. This CDR3 reads CASSQSGTLNYF. The CDR3 nucleotides read TGTGCCAGCAGCCAGTCCGGGACTCTCAACTACTTC. V is TRBV14 and J is TRBJ2-7, with D possibly matching TRBD2 (6 bases). The V and J ends lost 3 bases and 13 bases respectively, with 16 bases between them. Germline V CDR1 and CDR2: SGHDN, FVKESK. CDR3 length equals 12 residues. Drawing the rest from reference TRBV14 and TRBJ2-7, the complete variable domain is EAGVTQFPSHSVIEKGQTVTLRCDPISGHDNLYWYRRVMGKEIKFLLHFVKESKQDESGMPNNRFLAERTGGTYSTLKVQPAELEDSGVYFCASSQSGTLNYFGPGTRLTVT.

The chain carries TRBV7-2 and TRBJ1-4, with D uncertain. The CDR3 loop spans 14 amino acids. Germline CDR1 is SGHTA and CDR2 is FQGNSA. Trimming took off 6 bases at V and 0 bases at J, with 8 bases between the two ends. The CDR3 nucleotides read TGTGCCAGCAGTCTGAGTGCAACTAATGAAAAACTGTTTTTT. Its translation: CASSLSATNEKLFF.

The chain carries TRBV7-9 and TRBJ2-5, with TRBD1 matching 7 bases. CDR3 length: 15 amino acids. The junction had 3 bases not matched to a gene; V was cut back by 1 base and J by 1 base. CDR1 and CDR2 (germline): SEHNR, FQNEAQ (reference sequence). DNA for the CDR3: TGTGCCAGCAGCTTAGGGTCAGGGGGCCAAGAGACCCAGTACTTC. This sequence encodes CASSLGSGGQETQYF. Full variable domain (rest looked up from reference TRBV7-9 and TRBJ2-5): DTGVSQNPRHKITKRGQNVTFRCDPISEHNRLYWYRQTLGQGPEFLTYFQNEAQLEKSRLLSDRFSAERPKGSFSTLEIQRTEQGDSAMYLCASSLGSGGQETQYFGPGTRLLVL.